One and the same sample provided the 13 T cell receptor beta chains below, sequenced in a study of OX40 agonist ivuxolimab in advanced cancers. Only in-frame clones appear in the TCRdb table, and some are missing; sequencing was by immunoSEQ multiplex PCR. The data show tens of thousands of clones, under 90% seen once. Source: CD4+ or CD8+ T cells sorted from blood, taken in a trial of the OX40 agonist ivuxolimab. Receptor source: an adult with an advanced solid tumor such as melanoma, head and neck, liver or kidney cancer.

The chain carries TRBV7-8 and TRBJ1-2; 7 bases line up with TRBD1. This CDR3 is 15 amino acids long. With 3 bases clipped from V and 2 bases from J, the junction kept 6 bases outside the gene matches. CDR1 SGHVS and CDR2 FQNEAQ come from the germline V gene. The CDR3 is CASSFYDRANYGYTF. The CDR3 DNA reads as TGTGCCAGCAGCTTCTACGACAGGGCCAACTATGGCTACACCTTC.

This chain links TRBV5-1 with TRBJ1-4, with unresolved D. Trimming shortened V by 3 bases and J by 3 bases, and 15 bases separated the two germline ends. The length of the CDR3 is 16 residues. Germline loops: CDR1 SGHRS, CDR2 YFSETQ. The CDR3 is CASSSTQSSANEKLFF. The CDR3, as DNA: TGCGCCAGCAGCTCGACACAGTCATCAGCTAATGAAAAACTGTTTTTT. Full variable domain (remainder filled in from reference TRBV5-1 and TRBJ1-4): KAGVTQTPRYLIKTRGQQVTLSCSPISGHRSVSWYQQTPGQGLQFLFEYFSETQRNKGNFPGRFSGRQFSNSRSEMNVSTLELGDSALYLCASSSTQSSANEKLFFGSGTQLSVL.

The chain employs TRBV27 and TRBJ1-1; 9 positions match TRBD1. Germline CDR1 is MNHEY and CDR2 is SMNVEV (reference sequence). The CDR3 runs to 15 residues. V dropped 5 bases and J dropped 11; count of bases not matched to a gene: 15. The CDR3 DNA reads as TGTGCCAGCAGTAGGGGCGACGGGACAGGGATTTTGGCTTTCTTT. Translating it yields CASSRGDGTGILAFF.

Here the CDR3 reads CATSFPGRASSYEQYF. The CDR3 bases are TGTGCCACCAGTTTTCCGGGACGGGCAAGCTCCTACGAGCAGTACTTC. The chain has TRBV15 and TRBJ2-7; D tentatively fits TRBD1 or TRBD2 (5 bases each). The CDR3 contains 16 residues. V gave up 6 bases and J gave up 0 bases, with 18 bases separating them. Germline assignment: CDR1 LNHNV and CDR2 YYDKDF (reference sequence).

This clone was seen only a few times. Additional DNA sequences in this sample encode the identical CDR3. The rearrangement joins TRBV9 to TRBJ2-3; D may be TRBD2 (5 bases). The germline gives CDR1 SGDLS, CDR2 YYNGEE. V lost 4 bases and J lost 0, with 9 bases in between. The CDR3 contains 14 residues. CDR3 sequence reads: CASSPRTSTDTQYF. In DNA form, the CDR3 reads TGTGCCAGCAGCCCCCGGACTAGCACAGATACGCAGTATTTT. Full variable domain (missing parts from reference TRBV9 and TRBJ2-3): DSGVTQTPKHLITATGQRVTLRCSPRSGDLSVYWYQQSLDQGLQFLIQYYNGEERAKGNILERFSAQQFPDLHSELNLSSLELGDSALYFCASSPRTSTDTQYFGPGTRLTVL.

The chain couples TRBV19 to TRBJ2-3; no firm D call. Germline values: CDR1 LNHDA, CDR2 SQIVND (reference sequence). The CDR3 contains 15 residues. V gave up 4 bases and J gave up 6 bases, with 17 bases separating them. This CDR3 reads CASSKSAGLLDTQYF. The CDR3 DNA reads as TGTGCCAGTAGTAAAAGTGCAGGCCTCCTGGATACGCAGTATTTT. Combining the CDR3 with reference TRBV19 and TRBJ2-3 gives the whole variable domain DGGITQSPKYLFRKEGQNVTLSCEQNLNHDAMYWYRQDPGQGLRLIYYSQIVNDFQKGDIAEGYSVSREKKESFPLTVTSAQKNPTAFYLCASSKSAGLLDTQYFGPGTRLTVL.

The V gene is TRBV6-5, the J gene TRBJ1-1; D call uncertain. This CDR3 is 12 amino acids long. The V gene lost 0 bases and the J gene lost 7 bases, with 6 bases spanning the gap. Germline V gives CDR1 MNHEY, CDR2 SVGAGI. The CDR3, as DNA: TGTGCCAGCAGTTACTCGTCCGGTGAAGCTTTCTTT. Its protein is CASSYSSGEAFF.

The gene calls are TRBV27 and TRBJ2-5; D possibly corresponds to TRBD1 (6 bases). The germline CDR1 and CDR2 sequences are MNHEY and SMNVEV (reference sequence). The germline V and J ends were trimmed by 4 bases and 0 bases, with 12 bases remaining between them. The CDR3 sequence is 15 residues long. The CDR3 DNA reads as TGTGCCAGCAGTTCTACGCAGGGGCACCAAGAGACCCAGTACTTC. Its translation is CASSSTQGHQETQYF.

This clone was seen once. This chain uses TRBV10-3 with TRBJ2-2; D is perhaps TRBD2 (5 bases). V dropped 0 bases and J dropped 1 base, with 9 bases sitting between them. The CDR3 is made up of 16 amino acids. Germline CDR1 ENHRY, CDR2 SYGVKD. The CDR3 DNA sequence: TGTGCCATCAGTGAGTCGAGGGCGCGGAACACCGGGGAGCTGTTTTTT. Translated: CAISESRARNTGELFF.

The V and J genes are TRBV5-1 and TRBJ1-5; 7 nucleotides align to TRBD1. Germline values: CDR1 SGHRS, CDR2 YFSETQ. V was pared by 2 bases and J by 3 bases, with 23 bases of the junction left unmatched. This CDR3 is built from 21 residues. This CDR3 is CASSFRAGQLKTKGVNQPQHF. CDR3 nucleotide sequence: TGCGCCAGCAGCTTCAGAGCGGGACAGTTAAAAACCAAAGGGGTCAATCAGCCCCAGCATTTT.

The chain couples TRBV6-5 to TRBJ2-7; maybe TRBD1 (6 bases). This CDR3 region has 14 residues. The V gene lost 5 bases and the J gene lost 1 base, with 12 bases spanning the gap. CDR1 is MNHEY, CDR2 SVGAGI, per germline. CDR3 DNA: TGTGCCAGCAGTGACGGACAGCTGTCCTACGAGCAGTACTTC. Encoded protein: CASSDGQLSYEQYF.

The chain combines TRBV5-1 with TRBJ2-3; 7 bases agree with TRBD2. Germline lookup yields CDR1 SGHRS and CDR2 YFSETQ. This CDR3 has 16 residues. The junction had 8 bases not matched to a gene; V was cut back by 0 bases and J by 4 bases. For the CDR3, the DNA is TGCGCCAGCAGCTTGGTCGGCGGGAGCGACGCAGATACGCAGTATTTT. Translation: CASSLVGGSDADTQYF.

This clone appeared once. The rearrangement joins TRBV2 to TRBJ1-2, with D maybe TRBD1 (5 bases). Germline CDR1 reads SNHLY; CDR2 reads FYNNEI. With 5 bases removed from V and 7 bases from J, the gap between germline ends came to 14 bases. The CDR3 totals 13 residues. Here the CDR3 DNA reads TGTGCCAGCAGTCCCAGGGAGAGCGGTGGCTACACCTTC. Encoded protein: CASSPRESGGYTF.